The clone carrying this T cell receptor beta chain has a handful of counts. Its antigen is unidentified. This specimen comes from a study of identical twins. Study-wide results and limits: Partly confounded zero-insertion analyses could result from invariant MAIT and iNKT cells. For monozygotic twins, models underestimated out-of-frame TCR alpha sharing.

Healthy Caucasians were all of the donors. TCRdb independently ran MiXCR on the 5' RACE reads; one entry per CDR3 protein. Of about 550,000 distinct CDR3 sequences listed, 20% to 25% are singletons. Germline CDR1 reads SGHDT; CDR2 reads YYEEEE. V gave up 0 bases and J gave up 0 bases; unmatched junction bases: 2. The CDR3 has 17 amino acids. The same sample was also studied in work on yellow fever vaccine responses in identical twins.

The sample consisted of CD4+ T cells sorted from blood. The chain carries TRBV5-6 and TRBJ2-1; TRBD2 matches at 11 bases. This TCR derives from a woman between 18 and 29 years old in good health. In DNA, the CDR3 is TGTGCCAGCAGCTTGGTGACTAGCGGGAACTCCTACAATGAGCAGTTCTTC. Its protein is CASSLVTSGNSYNEQFF.